The source of this T cell receptor (beta chain) is a study of chronic HIV infection and antiretroviral therapy. Via MiXCR, TCRdb re-called the 5' RACE reads, giving one row per CDR3 protein. The sample shows 30,000 to 35,000 distinct CDR3 sequences, around 8.6% of them seen only once. This clonotype was detected many times. Per the germline V gene, CDR1 is SGHTA and CDR2 is FQGNSA. The CDR3 has 18 residues. V gave up 2 bases and J gave up 1 base; unmatched junction bases: 9. The sample taken for sequencing was peripheral blood. The chain combines TRBV7-2 with TRBJ2-3, with 10 bases lining up with TRBD2. The sequence was collected from an adult who had HIV and had not received antiretroviral therapy, or was an uninfected healthy control (not recorded which). The CDR3, as DNA: TGTGCCAGCAGCTTAAGGATTTTAGCGGGGGGCCGCACAGATACGCAGTATTTT. Its translation is CASSLRILAGGRTDTQYF.